What follows are 9 T cell receptor beta chains derived from one specimen sequenced in a study of cytomegalovirus exposure and HLA in healthy donors. Amplification used 60 Vbeta primers and 13 Jbeta primers. TCRdb's table, derived via immunoSEQ multiplex PCR, lists solely in-frame clones and lacks some. The data show about 120,000 clones, with approximately 80% seen just once and 1.5% held by the top ten. Sequencing was done on a sample of PBMCs. The receptors were sampled from a woman aged 18-35 years in good health and CMV-seronegative.

V is TRBV30 and J is TRBJ2-7; 9 bases align to TRBD2. V was pared by 2 bases and J by 5 bases, with 7 bases of the junction left unmatched. The germline gives CDR1 GTSNPN, CDR2 SVGIG (reference sequence). The CDR3 runs 14 residues. This CDR3 is CAWSRASGAHEQYF. The CDR3 DNA sequence: TGTGCCTGGAGTAGGGCTAGCGGGGCCCACGAGCAGTACTTC.

This rearrangement joins TRBV29-1 to TRBJ1-1, with D unclear. Germline values: CDR1 SQVTM, CDR2 ANQGSEA. The CDR3 has 12 amino acids. Trimming took 2 bases from V and 11 from J, leaving 15 bases between them. CDR3 coding DNA: TGCAGCGTTGAAACTCAAAGCCTGTGGGCTTTCTTT. This gives the protein CSVETQSLWAFF.

V gene TRBV6-1 combines with J gene TRBJ1-2; D ambiguous. Germline CDR1 MNHNS, CDR2 SASEGT. V dropped 7 bases and J dropped 4 bases, with 7 bases sitting between them. CDR3 length equals 11 residues. The CDR3 sequence is CASNGGYGYTF. Here the CDR3 DNA reads TGTGCCAGCAATGGAGGCTATGGCTACACCTTC.

There are a few counts of this clone. This rearrangement joins TRBV12-5 to TRBJ1-6, with D hard to call. The germline CDR1 and CDR2 sequences are LGHNT and FRNRAP. Between the trimmed V and J ends, which lost 1 base and 3 bases, there was a span of 7 bases. CDR3 length equals 15 residues. DNA for the CDR3: TGTGCTAGTGGTTTGGCCGAGGGCTATAATTCACCCCTCCACTTT. It is translated as CASGLAEGYNSPLHF.

This chain uses TRBV10-3 with TRBJ1-5; D possibly corresponds to TRBD1 (5 bases). V was trimmed by 0 bases and J by 6 bases, leaving 30 bases between them. The germline gives CDR1 ENHRY, CDR2 SYGVKD. This CDR3 has 21 amino acids. Written as DNA, the CDR3 is TGTGCCATCAGTGAGTCCCTTCCGGGACCCAGAATCTGGGGGGATTCTCAGCCCCAGCATTTT. This encodes CAISESLPGPRIWGDSQPQHF.

This clone was observed a few times. This chain links TRBV5-5 with TRBJ2-3; 7 nucleotides align to TRBD2. The junction had 8 bases not matched to a gene; V was cut back by 4 bases and J by 6 bases. The CDR3 loop spans 14 amino acids. Germline V gives CDR1 SGHKS, CDR2 YYEKEE (reference sequence). In DNA, the CDR3 is TGTGCCAGCAGCCCTGGGAGGGGTAGGGATACGCAGTATTTT. It is translated as CASSPGRGRDTQYF.

The chain joins TRBV21-1 to TRBJ1-2. TRBV21-1 is annotated as a pseudogene. The CDR3 is 15 amino acids. The CDR3 bases are TGTGCCAGCAGCACCTACCCGGGTCGGCGCTATGGCTACACCTTC. Translated, it gives CASSTYPGRRYGYTF.

The chain links TRBV7-2 to TRBJ1-3; D unresolved. Trimming took off 3 bases at V and 2 bases at J, with 5 bases between the two ends. The germline gives CDR1 SGHTA, CDR2 FQGNSA. This CDR3 region has 13 residues. DNA of the CDR3: TGTGCCAGCAGCTTGGCTGCTGGAAACACCATATATTTT. Its translation: CASSLAAGNTIYF.

CDR3 residues: CASGRGGYTF. Written as DNA, the CDR3 is TGTGCCAGCGGAAGGGGTGGCTACACCTTC. This chain links TRBV28 with TRBJ1-2; a possible D gene is TRBD1 (5 bases). CDR3 size: 10 residues. Trimming shortened V by 8 bases and J by 7 bases, and 8 bases separated the two germline ends. The germline V gene has CDR1 MDHEN and CDR2 SYDVKM.